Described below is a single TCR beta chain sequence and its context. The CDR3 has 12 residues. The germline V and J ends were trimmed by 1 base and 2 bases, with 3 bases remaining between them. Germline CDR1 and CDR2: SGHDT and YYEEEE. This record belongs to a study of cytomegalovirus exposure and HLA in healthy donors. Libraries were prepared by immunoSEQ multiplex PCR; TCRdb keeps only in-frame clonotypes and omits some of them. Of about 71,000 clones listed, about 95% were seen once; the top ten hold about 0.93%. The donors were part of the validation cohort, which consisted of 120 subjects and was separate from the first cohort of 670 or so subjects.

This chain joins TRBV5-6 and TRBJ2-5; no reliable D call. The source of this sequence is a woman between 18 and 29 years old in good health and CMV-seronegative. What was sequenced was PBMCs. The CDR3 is CASSLQQETQYF. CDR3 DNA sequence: TGTGCCAGCAGCTTGCAGCAAGAGACCCAGTACTTC.